The rows below give T cell receptor beta chains drawn from one sample of a study of tumor-infiltrating lymphocytes in primary liver carcinoma. TCRdb independently ran MiXCR on the multiplex PCR reads; one entry per CDR3 protein. The sample shows 330,000 or so distinct CDR3 sequences, less than 75% of them seen only once. The sample was peripheral blood. Every receptor here comes from a man aged 40-50 years with primary liver carcinoma and hepatitis B virus infection. CDR3s include the opening cysteine and the closing phenylalanine or tryptophan. A D gene is named only where the DNA matches it firmly. Only part of the rows carry a size: once, few, many, or a class if the clone is expanded.

v_gene	d_gene	abundance	j_gene	CDR3nt	CDR3aa
TRBV29-1	TRBD1	-	TRBJ1-2	TGCCGCGCCATCGACAGGGTCCATGGCTACGCCTTC	CRAIDRVHGYAF
TRBV11-2	-	-	TRBJ2-7	TGTACCAGTAGCTTGGGGTACGAGCAGTACTTC	CTSSLGYEQYF
TRBV6-2/TRBV6-3	-	-	TRBJ2-1	TGTGCCAGCAGTAAGCTAACGGGAGATTATAATGAGCAGTTCTTC	CASSKLTGDYNEQFF
TRBV10-3	-	few	TRBJ2-5	TGTGCCATCAGCCCCACAGGACCGAAAGAGACCCAGTACTTC	CAISPTGPKETQYF
TRBV11-2	TRBD2	-	TRBJ2-7	TGTGTCAGCCCCAATGGCGGGGGGCTGTACTTC	CVSPNGGGLYF
TRBV11-2	TRBD2	-	TRBJ2-5	TGTGCCAGCAGCCCGGGACTAAACAAAGAGGCCCAGTACTTC	CASSPGLNKEAQYF
TRBV6-2/TRBV6-3	-	-	TRBJ1-5	TGTGCCAGCAGGTTGGAAGGTTATAGCAATCAGCCCCAGCATTTT	CASRLEGYSNQPQHF
TRBV10-3	TRBD1	many	TRBJ1-2	TGTGCCATCAGTATCAAGGGACAGTCCTATGGCTACACCTTC	CAISIKGQSYGYTF
TRBV11-2	-	few	TRBJ2-3	TGTGCCAGCAGCCGAGGATGGGTCACAGATACGCAGTATTTT	CASSRGWVTDTQYF
TRBV10-3	-	-	TRBJ1-5	TGTGCCATCAGACGAGAGGCGAACAGCAATCAGCCCCAGCATTTT	CAIRREANSNQPQHF
TRBV6-1	TRBD1	once	TRBJ1-5	TGTGCCAGCAGTGAACAGGGGGTGCATCAGCCCCAGCATTTT	CASSEQGVHQPQHF
TRBV11-2	-	many	TRBJ2-3	TGTGCCAGCAGGAAAGATACGGCAGGGGCAGATACGCAGTATTTT	CASRKDTAGADTQYF
TRBV10-3	TRBD1	few	TRBJ1-1	TGTGCCATCAGTGGACAGGGTCCGAACACTGAAGCTTTCTTT	CAISGQGPNTEAFF
TRBV7-9	-	few	TRBJ2-3	TGTGCCAGCAGCCAGGGAGGCGGGAACACAGATACGCAGTATTTT	CASSQGGGNTDTQYF
TRBV5-1	-	few	TRBJ1-3	TGCGCCAGCAGTTGGACGGGCTCCTCTGGAAACACCATATATTTT	CASSWTGSSGNTIYF
TRBV11-2	-	few	TRBJ2-5	TGTGCCAACAGCTTATCCCAAGTGACCCAGTACTTC	CANSLSQVTQYF
TRBV11-2	-	few	TRBJ2-1	TGTGCTAGCAGCTCCCGGTTCACTGCCTACAATGAGCAGTTCTTC	CASSSRFTAYNEQFF
TRBV4-3	-	-	TRBJ2-7	TGCGCCAGCAGCCCAGGCAAGGGCTACGAGCAGTACTTC	CASSPGKGYEQYF
TRBV6-5	TRBD2	few	TRBJ2-2	TGTGCCAGCAGTTATCTAGCGGACAACACCGGGGAGCTGTTTTTT	CASSYLADNTGELFF
TRBV5-4	-	few	TRBJ2-7	TGTGCCAGCAGCTGGACCAATAGCTACGAGCAGTACTTC	CASSWTNSYEQYF